The 14 T cell receptor beta chains below were found in one sample sequenced in a study of blood T cells in healthy people across ages. Next came a second PCR, run for about 7 to 12 cycles, which used a sample-barcoded 5' primer along with a J-beta primer mix. TCRdb re-derived calls from the 5' RACE reads in MiXCR, one entry per CDR3 protein. The sample holds hundreds of thousands of distinct CDR3 sequences; 25% to 35% are singletons and the top ten take 15% to 20%. The sequencing input was blood. The origin of the receptors is a woman aged 80 or older in good health.

The rearrangement links TRBV20-1 to TRBJ1-5, with 7 nucleotides matching TRBD1. Unmatched junction bases numbered 10, after V lost 5 bases and J lost 3 bases. Germline V gene sequence: CDR1 DFQATT, CDR2 SNEGSKA (reference sequence). The CDR3 totals 15 residues. CDR3 in amino acids: CSALGQAINNQPQHF. In DNA form, the CDR3 reads TGCAGTGCTTTAGGACAGGCAATAAACAATCAGCCCCAGCATTTT.

Ten or more counts support this clonotype. The rearrangement uses TRBV7-2 and TRBJ2-7; the D gene is possibly TRBD1 (5 bases). The germline V gene has CDR1 SGHTA and CDR2 FQGNSA. This CDR3 region has 13 residues. V shed 5 bases and J shed 7 bases, with 15 bases lying between them. The CDR3 DNA reads as TGTGCCAGCAGCCTTACAGGCTACAATGAGCAGTACTTC. It encodes CASSLTGYNEQYF.

There are many counts of this clonotype. CDR3 loop: CSARLAEGTGGAGIYTF. In nucleotides, the CDR3 is TGCAGTGCTAGATTGGCTGAAGGGACAGGGGGCGCCGGTATCTACACCTTC. The chain couples TRBV20-1 to TRBJ1-2; 12 positions match TRBD1. Looked up from germline, CDR1 is DFQATT and CDR2 is SNEGSKA (reference sequence). With 2 bases clipped from V and 10 bases from J, the junction kept 17 bases outside the gene matches. CDR3 length: 17 amino acids.

Many counts were recorded for this clonotype. The rearrangement joins TRBV28 to TRBJ2-5; no clear D. The V gene's germline CDR1 is MDHEN and CDR2 SYDVKM. The CDR3 is made up of 14 amino acids. V was cut by 5 bases and J by 5 bases, with 15 bases left in between. The CDR3 nucleotides are TGTGCCAGCAGTATCCCTAGAGGTGCCGAGACCCAGTACTTC. The encoded protein is CASSIPRGAETQYF.

This clonotype appeared many times. The chain employs TRBV3-1 and TRBJ2-5; D ambiguous. The V end lost 3 bases, the J end lost 2 bases, and 4 bases lay between the germline ends. There are 12 residues in the CDR3. CDR1 LGHDT and CDR2 YNNKEL come from the germline V gene (reference sequence). The CDR3 region has the DNA TGTGCCAGCAGCCACACGCAAGAGACCCAGTACTTC. Its protein product is CASSHTQETQYF.

This clonotype was counted ten times or more. This chain connects TRBV6-5 to TRBJ2-5; D is unresolved. The length of the CDR3 is 14 residues. The V gene lost 0 bases and the J gene lost 7 bases, with 12 bases spanning the gap. CDR1 is MNHEY, CDR2 SVGAGI, per germline. CDR3: CASSYSWQSGTQYF. The DNA of the CDR3 is TGTGCCAGCAGTTACTCGTGGCAGAGTGGGACCCAGTACTTC.

The chain has TRBV20-1 and TRBJ2-1, with 10 bases fitting TRBD2. The CDR3 covers 14 residues. Germline V gene lookup returns CDR1 DFQATT and CDR2 SNEGSKA (reference sequence). Unmatched junction bases numbered 2, after V lost 6 bases and J lost 0 bases. CDR3: CSALAGVSYNEQFF. The CDR3 DNA is TGCAGTGCCCTAGCGGGGGTCTCCTACAATGAGCAGTTCTTC.

The chain combines TRBV6-6 with TRBJ1-4; D is undetermined. V lost 0 bases and J 3 bases, leaving 14 bases between the germline ends. The germline gives CDR1 MNHNY, CDR2 SVGAGI (reference sequence). This CDR3 has 17 amino acids. The CDR3, as DNA: TGTGCCAGCAGTTACTCCATAGGAGGTCCGGCTAATGAAAAACTGTTTTTT. Translation: CASSYSIGGPANEKLFF.

This clonotype was seen ten or more times. The genes are TRBV6-6 and TRBJ1-1; D gene uncertain. CDR1 MNHNY and CDR2 SVGAGI come from the germline V gene (reference sequence). V lost 4 bases to trimming and J lost 1 base, with 7 bases between them. CDR3 length: 13 amino acids. The CDR3 bases are TGTGCCAGCAGTTCGGACCCGAACACTGAAGCTTTCTTT. It encodes CASSSDPNTEAFF.

The V call is TRBV11-3, the J call TRBJ1-1, with unresolved D. CDR3 size: 13 residues. The V end was cut by 0 bases, the J end by 4 bases, with 6 bases between. Germline assignment: CDR1 SGHNT and CDR2 YENEEA. The CDR3 coding sequence is TGTGCCAGCAGCTTAGATCAGGTCACTGAAGCTTTCTTT. This codes for CASSLDQVTEAFF. Complete variable domain (other parts from reference TRBV11-3 and TRBJ1-1): EAGVVQSPRYKIIEKKQPVAFWCNPISGHNTLYWYLQNLGQGPELLIRYENEEAVDDSQLPKDRFSAERLKGVDSTLKIQPAELGDSAVYLCASSLDQVTEAFFGQGTRLTVV.

V and J are TRBV7-6 and TRBJ2-4, with 7 bases lining up with TRBD1. This CDR3 is 16 amino acids long. The germline gives CDR1 SGHVS, CDR2 FNYEAQ. J lost 9 bases, V lost 5 bases, and 16 bases had no gene match. The CDR3 protein is CASSPRESRQGGIQYF. The DNA for the CDR3 is TGTGCCAGCAGCCCCAGGGAGAGCAGACAGGGTGGCATTCAGTACTTC. Drawing the rest from reference TRBV7-6 and TRBJ2-4, the complete variable domain is GAGVSQSPRYKVTKRGQDVALRCDPISGHVSLYWYRQALGQGPEFLTYFNYEAQQDKSGLPNDRFSAERPEGSISTLTIQRTEQRDSAMYRCASSPRESRQGGIQYFGAGTRLSVL.

The genes are TRBV7-9 and TRBJ2-3; 8 bases align to TRBD1. V lost 2 bases to trimming and J lost 3 bases; unmatched junction nucleotides: 4. The germline gives CDR1 SEHNR, CDR2 FQNEAQ (reference sequence). The CDR3 consists of 15 residues. CDR3 sequence: CASSLIRGRTDTQYF. CDR3 sequence (DNA): TGTGCCAGCAGCTTAATCAGGGGGCGGACAGATACGCAGTATTTT.

This clonotype has at least ten counts. The J gene is TRBJ1-3, the V gene TRBV20-1; 7 bases are shared with TRBD1. CDR3 size: 15 residues. Germline assignment: CDR1 DFQATT and CDR2 SNEGSKA (reference sequence). J was trimmed by 0 bases and V by 5 bases; bases with no gene match: 7. CDR3 nucleotides: TGCAGTGCTCAAGGGGGCATGAACTCTGGAAACACCATATATTTT. Protein product: CSAQGGMNSGNTIYF.

This clonotype was counted ten times or more. V gene TRBV18 combines with J gene TRBJ2-7, with D possibly called TRBD1 or TRBD2 (5 bases each). V was pared by 6 bases and J by 6 bases, with 27 bases between. There are 17 residues in the CDR3. Per the germline V gene, CDR1 is KGHSH and CDR2 is LQKENI. The CDR3 loop reads CASSSPGPGAALGEQYF. In nucleotides, the CDR3 is TGTGCCAGCTCGTCGCCGGGACCAGGAGCCGCTTTGGGCGAGCAGTACTTC.